This TCR beta chain is drawn from a study of CD8 T cells in ankylosing spondylitis. Overall study results and limits: Several highly homologous variants made up a TCR beta motif that seemed to typify ankylosing spondylitis blood. Disease-associated clones were CD8+ and fairly uncommon in peripheral blood. It was reported that disease-linked clones were significantly enriched in matched ankylosing spondylitis synovial fluid. Earlier authors reported some of these motif variants in reactive arthritis synovial fluid and blood.

Germline values: CDR1 LGHDT, CDR2 YNNKEL (reference sequence). The CDR3 covers 12 residues. V lost 1 base and J 7 bases, leaving 7 bases between the germline ends. This clonotype was detected only a few times. Its antigen is as yet unknown. TCRdb redid the calling of the 5' RACE reads with MiXCR, one entry per CDR3 protein. Of roughly 470,000 distinct CDR3 sequences listed, roughly 26% are singletons. The receptor comes from a male donor with ankylosing spondylitis. The gene calls are TRBV3-1 and TRBJ1-2; D unclear. Sequencing was done on a sample of blood, either unsorted or a sorted T cell fraction (not recorded which). Written as DNA, the CDR3 is TGTGCCAGCAGCCAAGGACCAAGTGGCTACACCTTC. It specifies CASSQGPSGYTF. Together with reference TRBV3-1 and TRBJ1-2, the CDR3 gives the full variable domain: DTAVSQTPKYLVTQMGNDKSIKCEQNLGHDTMYWYKQDSKKFLKIMFSYNNKELIINETVPNRFSPKSPDKAHLNLHINSLELGDSAVYFCASSQGPSGYTFGSGTRLTVV.